Reported below is one T cell receptor beta chain. Which antigen it targets is not known. The input lacks base qualities; no much larger clone sits a single base away. Reading the germline V gene (reference sequence) gives CDR1 LGHDT and CDR2 YNNKEL. V is pared back by 0 bases and J by 5 bases, with 4 bases lying between the germline termini. From the cysteine through the phenylalanine, the CDR3 covers 13 amino acids. Just CDR3 DNA is preserved here, 39 bases in frame from base 1. This specimen belongs to a study of blood T cell repertoires in COVID-19 (TCRdb year 2020). The study in broad terms: The collaborator samples originated in the United States, Italy and Spain and spanned the acute and convalescent phases of COVID-19. The prospective study material was composed of cDNA or gDNA derived from T cells, B-cell-depleted T cells, or PBMCs. The dataset comprised deeply sampled blood TCRbeta repertoires from subjects exposed to, actively infected with, or recovered from COVID-19. The repertoires were released in a freely available public database intended as a resource for research on the immune response to SARS-CoV-2. The samples were drawn from two sources: the first 160 participants of the ongoing ImmuneRACE study, and over 1,000 subjects contributed by 6 global collaborators. Nearly every sample came with metadata listing a de-identified subject ID, COVID-19 status, age in years and sex. HLA class I and class II types, where available, came from metadata supplied by the sample provider rather than from assay-based typing.

TCRbeta CDR3 regions were amplified from genomic DNA by means of the immunoSEQ Assay, a bias-controlled multiplex PCR. Per the source publication's procedure: The number of nucleated cells in each sample was estimated by amplification of reference gene primers within the assay. To quantify the absolute abundance of each unique TCRbeta CDR3 rearrangement, sequence reads were collapsed and filtered. Productive Simpson clonality was computed per sample as the square root of Simpson's diversity index over productive rearrangements. What TCRdb holds here is the immuneACCESS table cut down to in-frame rearrangements. Part of the clones is not present; checked against another copy, under half of the missing clones reflect an unresolved V gene, and the others are unexplained. V, J and clone size are taken as reported in that table, and D and trimming were inferred from the DNA itself. The sample table records some 130,000 clones; nearly 85% of these occur just once. The ten most abundant clones make up 35% to 50% of the sample.

Whole blood was collected in K2EDTA tubes by collaborating institutions according to the institutions' own protocols. For TCRbeta analysis, collaborators shipped samples as frozen whole blood, isolated PBMCs, or DNA extracted from either of those sample types. The investigation overall reported the following: How much clinical and demographic metadata was included differed by source and by participant, and the metadata was provided uncurated.

This receptor was identified in a human donor in a cohort sampled during active COVID-19. The rearranged segments are TRBV3-1 (or the pseudogene TRBV3-2) and TRBJ2-2, with an unclear D gene assignment. The sequencing input was peripheral blood. The nucleotides are TGTGCCAGCAGCCAAGATAGAACCGGGGAGCTGTTTTTT. Its translation is CASSQDRTGELFF.